Below are 21 T cell receptor beta chains sequenced from a single sample in a study of cytotoxic CD8 clonotypes in ibrutinib-treated CLL. Using immunoSEQ multiplex PCR, the repertoire was profiled, and TCRdb retains in-frame clones only, with some absent. Of almost 250,000 clones listed, roughly 74% are singletons. This specimen consisted of PBMCs, obtained after 24 months of ibrutinib treatment. All receptors derive from a human donor with chronic lymphocytic leukemia.

The chain employs TRBV6-5 and TRBJ1-1; 10 bases are a match to TRBD1. With 0 bases clipped from V and 4 bases from J, the junction kept 2 bases outside the gene matches. The CDR3 spans 15 residues. The V gene's germline CDR1 is MNHEY and CDR2 SVGAGI. CDR3 loop: CASSYSRTGGTEAFF. Written as DNA, the CDR3 is TGTGCCAGCAGTTACTCGAGGACAGGGGGCACTGAAGCTTTCTTT.

This sequence joins TRBV5-1 and TRBJ1-5; maybe TRBD1 (5 bases). This CDR3 comprises 15 residues. The V end was cut by 3 bases, the J end by 3 bases, with 13 bases between. Germline CDR1 SGHRS, CDR2 YFSETQ. The DNA of the CDR3 is TGCGCCAGCAGCTGGGGACCCGAGGACAATCAGCCCCAGCATTTT. It specifies CASSWGPEDNQPQHF.

The chain recombines TRBV9 with TRBJ2-1, with D unresolved. Trimming stripped 6 bases from V and 2 bases from J, with 12 bases between. Germline-derived CDR1 and CDR2 are SGDLS and YYNGEE. The CDR3 has 14 residues. The CDR3 is CASTQGDAYNEQFF. The CDR3 bases are TGTGCCAGCACCCAAGGCGACGCCTACAATGAGCAGTTCTTC. Full variable domain (remainder filled in from reference TRBV9 and TRBJ2-1): DSGVTQTPKHLITATGQRVTLRCSPRSGDLSVYWYQQSLDQGLQFLIQYYNGEERAKGNILERFSAQQFPDLHSELNLSSLELGDSALYFCASTQGDAYNEQFFGPGTRLTVL.

A single count supports this clone. The chain employs TRBV14 and TRBJ2-7, with TRBD2 matching 8 bases. CDR3 length equals 14 residues. With V trimmed by 6 bases and J by 5 bases, 9 bases remained unmatched. Germline V CDR1 and CDR2: SGHDN, FVKESK. The CDR3 spells CASRSTSGVDEQYF. The CDR3 DNA sequence: TGTGCCAGCAGGTCAACTAGCGGCGTGGACGAGCAGTACTTC.

The chain is built from TRBV28 and TRBJ2-4, with TRBD1 matching 7 bases. The CDR3 is made up of 16 amino acids. Germline lookup yields CDR1 MDHEN and CDR2 SYDVKM. V gave up 5 bases and J gave up 2 bases; unmatched junction bases: 9. The CDR3 DNA reads TGTGCCAGCAGTATCCCCGGGACAGTCACCAAAAACATTCAGTACTTC. Translated, it gives CASSIPGTVTKNIQYF.

This clone was detected only a few times. The V gene is TRBV28, the J gene TRBJ1-2; D gene uncertain. Germline CDR1 reads MDHEN; CDR2 reads SYDVKM. The V end lost 5 bases, the J end lost 4 bases, and 14 bases lay between the germline ends. This CDR3 comprises 14 residues. For the CDR3, the DNA is TGTGCCAGCAGTCCGGCTCAAGCGGCCTATGGCTACACCTTC. As protein: CASSPAQAAYGYTF.

The chain recombines TRBV30 with TRBJ2-3; 8 nucleotides agree with TRBD2. The germline CDR1 and CDR2 sequences are GTSNPN and SVGIG (reference sequence). V trimming: 0 bases; J trimming: 8 bases; junction bases outside the gene matches: 13. The CDR3 is 16 amino acids. The CDR3: CAWSVVYPGGPLTQYF. DNA of the CDR3: TGTGCCTGGAGTGTGGTGTACCCGGGGGGGCCTCTTACGCAGTATTTT.

In this sample, this clone turned up a few times. The chain has TRBV6-6 and TRBJ2-7, with 7 bases identical to TRBD2. In germline, CDR1 is MNHNY, CDR2 SVGAGI (reference sequence). The CDR3 loop spans 13 amino acids. Trimming at V came to 7 bases and at J to 7 bases, leaving 10 bases not matched to a gene. CDR3: CASIPTGGGEQYF. The CDR3 coding sequence is TGTGCCAGCATCCCAACTGGGGGGGGAGAGCAGTACTTC.

V is TRBV10-3 and J is TRBJ2-5; D gene unclear. Trimming pared 0 bases from V and 4 bases from J, leaving 12 bases between. Looked up from germline, CDR1 is ENHRY and CDR2 is SYGVKD. CDR3 size: 15 residues. Written as DNA, the CDR3 is TGTGCCATCAGTGAGTCGTCGCAGTCGAGAGAGACCCAGTACTTC. The encoded protein is CAISESSQSRETQYF.

This clone was picked up a small number of times. V gene TRBV5-1 combines with J gene TRBJ2-3, with a weak D call TRBD2 (5 bases). The CDR3 is 14 amino acids. V was shortened by 4 bases and J by 2 bases, with 11 bases between the two germline ends. The germline V gene encodes CDR1 SGHRS and CDR2 YFSETQ. CDR3 nucleotide sequence: TGCGCCAGCAGCGAGGCGGGCATCACAGATACGCAGTATTTT. Protein product: CASSEAGITDTQYF.

This sequence joins TRBV7-2 and TRBJ2-7; D is possibly TRBD1 (5 bases). Trimming left V 3 bases short and J 1 base short, with 10 bases between. The CDR3 is 14 amino acids. Germline CDR1 SGHTA, CDR2 FQGNSA. The CDR3 region has the DNA TGTGCCAGCAGCTTCTCCAGGGATTCCTACGAGCAGTACTTC. It encodes CASSFSRDSYEQYF.

The gene calls are TRBV30 and TRBJ2-1, with D maybe TRBD2 (6 bases). The germline V gene has CDR1 GTSNPN and CDR2 SVGIG (reference sequence). Trimming took 4 bases from V and 6 from J, leaving 10 bases between them. The CDR3 covers 12 residues. The CDR3 nucleotides are TGTGCCTGGACAGTGGAGGGCAATGAGCAGTTCTTC. Its protein product is CAWTVEGNEQFF.

The chain employs TRBV6-5 and TRBJ2-2, with D perhaps TRBD1 (6 bases). The germline V gene has CDR1 MNHEY and CDR2 SVGAGI. This CDR3 is 15 amino acids long. The V and J ends lost 2 bases and 5 bases respectively, with 12 bases between them. The CDR3 DNA reads as TGTGCCAGCAGTTACGACCAGGGGCGGACCGGGGAGCTGTTTTTT. It specifies CASSYDQGRTGELFF.

This chain connects TRBV7-9 to TRBJ2-1; D remains unclear. The CDR3 totals 16 residues. With 0 bases removed from V and 4 bases from J, the gap between germline ends came to 13 bases. Germline CDR1 SEHNR, CDR2 FQNEAQ (reference sequence). CDR3 bases: TGTGCCAGCAGCTTAGCGCTAATGTCGGAGTACAATGAGCAGTTCTTC. This gives the protein CASSLALMSEYNEQFF. The full variable domain, in which reference TRBV7-9 and TRBJ2-1 provide the parts outside the CDR3, is DTGVSQNPRHKITKRGQNVTFRCDPISEHNRLYWYRQTLGQGPEFLTYFQNEAQLEKSRLLSDRFSAERPKGSFSTLEIQRTEQGDSAMYLCASSLALMSEYNEQFFGPGTRLTVL.

The rearrangement links TRBV28 to TRBJ1-2; the D gene is possibly TRBD1 (6 bases). From germline, CDR1 is MDHEN and CDR2 SYDVKM. V was shortened by 3 bases and J by 6 bases, with 17 bases between the two germline ends. The CDR3 runs 15 residues. This CDR3 is CASSFLSGVVDGYTF. The CDR3 DNA sequence: TGTGCCAGCAGTTTTTTATCAGGGGTTGTAGATGGCTACACCTTC.

This clone was counted once. The J gene is TRBJ1-1, the V gene TRBV10-3; TRBD1 matches 9 bases. Germline CDR1 is ENHRY and CDR2 is SYGVKD. The CDR3 is made up of 15 amino acids. V trimming: 2 bases; J trimming: 1 base; junction bases outside the gene matches: 2. The CDR3 nucleotides read TGTGCCATCAGTGAGCCGGGACAGGGGAACACTGAAGCTTTCTTT. Translating gives CAISEPGQGNTEAFF.

The gene calls are TRBV25-1 and TRBJ2-5; TRBD2 aligns across 12 bases. The CDR3 spans 15 residues. V was clipped by 4 bases and J by 4 bases; unmatched bases: 4. CDR1 and CDR2 from the germline V gene are MGHDK and SYGVNS. CDR3 sequence: CASSAGLAGIETQYF. The DNA for the CDR3 is TGTGCCAGCAGTGCGGGACTAGCGGGTATAGAGACCCAGTACTTC.

This clone was seen more than once but under ten times. This sequence joins TRBV7-2 and TRBJ2-7, with D possibly TRBD2 on 6 matching bases. CDR3 length: 14 amino acids. The germline V gene has CDR1 SGHTA and CDR2 FQGNSA. The germline V and J ends were trimmed by 0 bases and 4 bases, with 10 bases remaining between them. The CDR3 protein is CASSLAGREYEQYF. In DNA, the CDR3 is TGTGCCAGCAGCTTAGCCGGGAGAGAGTACGAGCAGTACTTC.

This chain links TRBV27 with TRBJ2-7; D possibly matches TRBD1 or TRBD2 (5 bases each). Per germline, CDR1 MNHEY and CDR2 SMNVEV (reference sequence). There are 14 residues in the CDR3. With 2 bases removed from V and 3 bases from J, the gap between germline ends came to 11 bases. The chain's CDR3 is CASSLQRGNYEQYF. The CDR3 nucleotides are TGTGCCAGCAGTTTACAACGGGGCAACTACGAGCAGTACTTC.

The chain has TRBV5-5 and TRBJ2-7; tentatively, D is TRBD1 (5 bases). Germline V gene data show CDR1 as SGHKS and CDR2 as YYEKEE (reference sequence). The CDR3 covers 13 residues. V lost 4 bases, J lost 0 bases, and 8 bases lay in between. The CDR3: CASSPGHSYEQYF. In nucleotides, the CDR3 is TGTGCCAGCAGCCCCGGACACTCCTACGAGCAGTACTTC. Filled out from reference TRBV5-5 and TRBJ2-7, the complete variable domain reads DAGVTQSPTHLIKTRGQQVTLRCSPISGHKSVSWYQQVLGQGPQFIFQYYEKEERGRGNFPDRFSARQFPNYSSELNVNALLLGDSALYLCASSPGHSYEQYFGPGTRLTVT.

J is TRBJ2-7 and V is TRBV6-5, with D perhaps TRBD2 (6 bases). The germline V gene has CDR1 MNHEY and CDR2 SVGAGI. The CDR3 runs to 15 residues. V was trimmed by 0 bases and J by 5 bases, leaving 14 bases between them. CDR3 sequence (DNA): TGTGCCAGCAGTTACTCCGTACTAGCCGTAGACGAGCAGTACTTC. This sequence encodes CASSYSVLAVDEQYF.